This TCR beta chain was retrieved from a study of T cell repertoires in cytomegalovirus infection. Overall study context: HLA-B-restricted CMV epitopes that are well studied, plus recently identified HLA-C-restricted ones, were used by the study. CMV infection plus the matching HLA type was flagged by public TCR beta signatures.

TCRdb recomputed calls from the reads with MiXCR, one row per CDR3 protein. Of more than 250,000 distinct CDR3 sequences in the sample, 20% to 25% were seen once. The junction had 0 bases not matched to a gene; V was cut back by 0 bases and J by 3 bases. CDR1 and CDR2 (germline): SGHDT, YYEEEE. The CDR3 is made up of 16 amino acids. For this clonotype: Antigen specificity is unknown. It may be a read error: a sequence one base away is much more abundant.

The chain combines TRBV5-6 with TRBJ2-2, with TRBD2 matching over 12 bases. This TCR was sampled from a human donor in good health (CMV status not recorded). Some clones in this sample may be carry-over from other donors' samples. Sequencing used cultured PBMCs, obtained from culture after CMV antigen stimulation. The CDR3, as DNA: TGTGCCAGCAGCTTGGGACTAGCGGGAGACACCGGGGAGCTGTTTTTT. Amino acids: CASSLGLAGDTGELFF. Combining the CDR3 with reference TRBV5-6 and TRBJ2-2 gives the whole variable domain DAGVTQSPTHLIKTRGQQVTLRCSPKSGHDTVSWYQQALGQGPQFIFQYYEEEERQRGNFPDRFSGHQFPNYSSELNVNALLLGDSALYLCASSLGLAGDTGELFFGEGSRLTVL.